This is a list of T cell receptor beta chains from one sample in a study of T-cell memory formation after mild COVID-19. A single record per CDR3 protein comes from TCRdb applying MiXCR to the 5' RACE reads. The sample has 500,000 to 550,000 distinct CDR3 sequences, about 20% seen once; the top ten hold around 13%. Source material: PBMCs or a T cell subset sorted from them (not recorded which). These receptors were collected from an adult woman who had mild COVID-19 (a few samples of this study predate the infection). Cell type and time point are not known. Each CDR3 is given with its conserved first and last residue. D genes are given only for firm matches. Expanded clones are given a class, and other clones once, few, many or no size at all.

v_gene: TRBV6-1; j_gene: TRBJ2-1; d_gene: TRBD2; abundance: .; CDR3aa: CASSEWGGTTYNEQFF; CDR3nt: TGTGCCAGCAGTGAATGGGGGGGTACCACCTACAATGAGCAGTTCTTC
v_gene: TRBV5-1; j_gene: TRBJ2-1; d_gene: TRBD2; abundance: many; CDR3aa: CASSFLAGDNEQFF; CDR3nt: TGCGCCAGCAGCTTCCTAGCGGGGGACAATGAGCAGTTCTTC
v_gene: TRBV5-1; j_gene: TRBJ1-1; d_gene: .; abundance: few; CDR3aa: CASSLEAPPNTEAFF; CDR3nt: TGCGCCAGCAGCTTGGAAGCACCCCCAAACACTGAAGCTTTCTTT
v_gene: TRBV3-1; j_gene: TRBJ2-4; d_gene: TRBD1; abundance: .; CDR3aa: CASSQDKGGRAKNIQYF; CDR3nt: TGTGCCAGCAGCCAAGATAAAGGGGGCCGGGCCAAAAACATTCAGTACTTC
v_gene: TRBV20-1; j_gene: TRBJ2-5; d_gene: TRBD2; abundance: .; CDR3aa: CSARPAGGYQETQYF; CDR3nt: TGCAGTGCCCGACCGGCGGGGGGGTACCAAGAGACCCAGTACTTC
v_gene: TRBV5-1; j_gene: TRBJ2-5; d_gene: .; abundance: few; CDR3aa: CASSSSSGPQETQYF; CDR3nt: TGCGCCAGCAGCTCGAGCTCCGGGCCGCAAGAGACCCAGTACTTC
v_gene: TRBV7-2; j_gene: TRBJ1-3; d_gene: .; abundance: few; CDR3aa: CASSLGGYSGNTIYF; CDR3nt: TGTGCCAGCAGCTTAGGGGGGTACTCCGGAAACACCATATATTTT
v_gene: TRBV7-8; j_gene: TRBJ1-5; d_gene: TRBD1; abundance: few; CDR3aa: CASSLAGTVRGNQPQHF; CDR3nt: TGTGCCAGCAGCTTAGCCGGGACAGTGCGGGGCAATCAGCCCCAGCATTTT
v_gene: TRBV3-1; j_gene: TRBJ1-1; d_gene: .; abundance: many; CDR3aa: CASSLAYEAFF; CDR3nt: TGTGCCAGCAGCCTCGCGTACGAAGCTTTCTTT
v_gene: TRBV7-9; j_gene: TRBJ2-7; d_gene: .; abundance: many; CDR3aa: CASSSRGATYEQYF; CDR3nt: TGTGCCAGCAGCTCCCGGGGGGCCACCTACGAGCAGTACTTC
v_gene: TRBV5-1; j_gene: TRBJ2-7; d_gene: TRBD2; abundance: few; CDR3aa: CASSLSSGGTSSYEQYF; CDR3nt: TGCGCCAGCAGCTTGTCGAGCGGGGGGACTAGCTCCTACGAGCAGTACTTC
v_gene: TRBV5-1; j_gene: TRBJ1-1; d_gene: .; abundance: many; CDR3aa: CASSLSGIGPGNTEAFF; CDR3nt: TGCGCCAGCAGCTTATCCGGGATCGGTCCAGGGAACACTGAAGCTTTCTTT
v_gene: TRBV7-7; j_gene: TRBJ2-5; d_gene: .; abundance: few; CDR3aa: CASSFRQGLQETQYF; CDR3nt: TGTGCCAGCAGCTTTCGGCAGGGCCTACAAGAGACCCAGTACTTC
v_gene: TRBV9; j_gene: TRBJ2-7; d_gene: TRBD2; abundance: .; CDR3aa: CASSVGTSGGAYEQYF; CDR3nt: TGTGCCAGCAGCGTAGGAACTAGCGGGGGGGCCTACGAGCAGTACTTC
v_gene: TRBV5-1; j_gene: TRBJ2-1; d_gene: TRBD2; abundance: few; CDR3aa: CASSDGLAGGNEQFF; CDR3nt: TGCGCCAGCAGCGATGGACTAGCGGGAGGAAATGAGCAGTTCTTC
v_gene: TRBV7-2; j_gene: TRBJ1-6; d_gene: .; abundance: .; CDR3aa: CASRLDNSPLHF; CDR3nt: TGTGCCAGCCGACTCGACAATTCACCCCTCCACTTT
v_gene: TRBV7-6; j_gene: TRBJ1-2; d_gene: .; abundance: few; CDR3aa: CASSLGQFPYGYTF; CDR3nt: TGTGCCAGCAGCTTAGGACAGTTCCCCTATGGCTACACCTTC